Each of the 19 T cell receptor beta chains below was sequenced from the same sample in a study of CD8 T cells in Susac syndrome. Reverse transcription of roughly 0.45 to 1 ug RNA was performed with random hexamers. MiXCR, run by TCRdb on the immunoSEQ multiplex PCR reads, gives a single entry per CDR3 protein. The sample includes some 140,000 distinct CDR3 sequences, around 86% of them seen just once. The sequencing sample was made of CD8+ T cells from PBMCs. The receptors here all came from a human donor with multiple sclerosis.

The chain recombines TRBV5-6 with TRBJ2-2; D uncertain. The germline V and J ends were trimmed by 3 bases and 4 bases, with 16 bases remaining between them. CDR1 is SGHDT and CDR2 is YYEEEE in the germline V gene. This CDR3 is 16 amino acids long. CDR3 nucleotide sequence: TGTGCCAGCAGCTGGAGACTCCTGGGTACCACCGGGGAGCTGTTTTTT. Its protein is CASSWRLLGTTGELFF.

This chain joins TRBV29-1 and TRBJ2-5; D unresolved. CDR3 length: 14 amino acids. V shed 3 bases and J shed 0 bases, with 11 bases lying between them. Looked up from germline, CDR1 is SQVTM and CDR2 is ANQGSEA. CDR3 in DNA: TGCAGCGTTGACTCCGAGGCCTACCAAGAGACCCAGTACTTC. This translates into CSVDSEAYQETQYF.

This clonotype was seen a few times. The V and J genes are TRBV6-1 and TRBJ1-1; a possible D gene is TRBD1 (5 bases). The CDR3 length is 14 residues. V lost 3 bases, J lost 0 bases, and 8 bases lay in between. Germline V lookup: CDR1 MNHNS, CDR2 SASEGT. The CDR3 loop reads CASSERGMNTEAFF. The CDR3 nucleotides are TGTGCCAGCAGTGAGAGGGGTATGAACACTGAAGCTTTCTTT.

The chain combines TRBV20-1 with TRBJ2-3; 7 nucleotides agree with TRBD1. J lost 1 base, V lost 6 bases, and 13 bases had no gene match. The CDR3 runs 16 residues. Germline-derived CDR1 and CDR2 are DFQATT and SNEGSKA (reference sequence). CDR3 sequence reads: CSAIINRGFGTDTQYF. As DNA, the CDR3 is TGCAGTGCCATTATCAACAGGGGTTTCGGCACAGATACGCAGTATTTT.

The gene calls are TRBV25-1 and TRBJ2-7; 11 bases agree with TRBD1. The CDR3 contains 15 residues. V lost 6 bases, J lost 4 bases, and 8 bases stayed unmatched. CDR1 is MGHDK, CDR2 SYGVNS, per germline. The CDR3 is CASSRTGGNSYEQYF. The CDR3 DNA is TGTGCCAGCAGCCGGACAGGGGGCAACTCGTACGAGCAGTACTTC.

This clonotype was found once. The chain employs TRBV5-1 and TRBJ2-3; TRBD1 matches 9 bases. The germline CDR1 and CDR2 sequences are SGHRS and YFSETQ. Trimming took 4 bases from V and 3 from J; bases not matched to a gene: 12. The CDR3 extends over 17 amino acids. The CDR3 sequence: CASSLRDREIETDTQYF. The CDR3 DNA is TGCGCCAGCAGCCTCCGGGACAGGGAGATAGAGACAGATACGCAGTATTTT.

The gene calls are TRBV6-1 and TRBJ2-7; TRBD2 is a possible D gene (5 bases). Germline CDR1 MNHNS, CDR2 SASEGT. CDR3 length: 14 residues. V was cut by 6 bases and J by 2 bases, with 14 bases left in between. CDR3 nucleotides: TGTGCCAGCAGACCCCGGGATACCACCTACGAGCAGTACGTC. Encoded protein: CASRPRDTTYEQYV.

V gene TRBV21-1 combines with J gene TRBJ1-5; the table's D gene call, TRBD1, was not cross checked with the DNA. TRBV21-1 is classified as a pseudogene. The length of the CDR3 is 15 residues. CDR3 in DNA: TGTGCCAGCAGCAAAGCCGGACAGCCGAATCAGCCCCAGCATTTT. As protein: CASSKAGQPNQPQHF.

The rearrangement joins TRBV3-1 to TRBJ2-2; TRBD2 might be the D (6 bases). Germline V gives CDR1 LGHDT, CDR2 YNNKEL (reference sequence). This CDR3 is built from 20 residues. V lost 1 base and J 2 bases, leaving 23 bases between the germline ends. The CDR3 loop is CASSQVVLGGAFPNTGELFF. The CDR3 DNA is TGTGCCAGCAGCCAAGTTGTGTTGGGGGGAGCCTTCCCAAACACCGGGGAGCTGTTTTTT.

The genes are TRBV4-1 and TRBJ2-7; D perhaps matches TRBD1 (6 bases). The CDR3 has 16 residues. Trimming shortened V by 1 base and J by 3 bases, and 16 bases separated the two germline ends. Germline V CDR1 and CDR2: MGHRA, YSYEKL. The CDR3 bases are TGCGCCAGCAGCCAAGTAGGAGCAGGGGAAAGCTACGAGCAGTACTTC. It translates to CASSQVGAGESYEQYF.

This chain connects TRBV10-3 to TRBJ2-3; the D is unclear. This CDR3 is built from 13 residues. From germline, CDR1 is ENHRY and CDR2 SYGVKD. The V gene lost 6 bases and the J gene lost 0 bases, with 7 bases spanning the gap. The CDR3 spells CAIRETSTDTQYF. The CDR3 region has the DNA TGTGCCATCAGGGAGACTAGCACAGATACGCAGTATTTT.

The V call is TRBV3-1, the J call TRBJ2-6; D might be TRBD2 (5 bases). Germline CDR1 and CDR2: LGHDT and YNNKEL (reference sequence). Trimming stripped 6 bases from V and 0 bases from J, with 15 bases between. CDR3 length: 17 amino acids. The CDR3 loop reads CASRALGGDSGANVLTF. CDR3 DNA sequence: TGTGCCAGCAGGGCCCTCGGAGGCGACTCTGGGGCCAACGTCCTGACTTTC.

This chain uses TRBV7-2 with TRBJ1-5, with D possibly TRBD1 on 5 matching bases. The CDR3 totals 17 residues. The germline V and J ends were trimmed by 1 base and 5 bases, with 18 bases remaining between them. Germline loops: CDR1 SGHTA, CDR2 FQGNSA. Written as DNA, the CDR3 is TGTGCCAGCAGCTTAGTCTTGGGGGGTATAGGGGATCAGCCCCAGCATTTT. Translated: CASSLVLGGIGDQPQHF.

The chain employs TRBV6-4 and TRBJ2-1; maybe TRBD1 (6 bases). Germline V lookup: CDR1 MRHNA, CDR2 SNTAGT. The CDR3 runs 15 residues. V dropped 0 bases and J dropped 9 bases, with 15 bases sitting between them. CDR3 in amino acids: CASSDSLDGGGEQFF. For the CDR3, the DNA is TGTGCCAGCAGTGACTCCCTTGATGGGGGCGGTGAGCAGTTCTTC.

The chain uses TRBV2 and TRBJ2-1; TRBD1 matches 11 bases. The ends lost 9 bases at V and 10 bases at J; junction bases unmatched: 8. This CDR3 spans 13 amino acids. CDR1 SNHLY and CDR2 FYNNEI come from the germline V gene. In DNA, the CDR3 is TGTGCCAGAGGACAGGGGGCCTCAAAAGAGCAGTTCTTC. It is translated as CARGQGASKEQFF. The full variable domain, its missing parts supplied by reference TRBV2 and TRBJ2-1, is EPEVTQTPSHQVTQMGQEVILRCVPISNHLYFYWYRQILGQKVEFLVSFYNNEISEKSEIFDDQFSVERPDGSNFTLKIRSTKLEDSAMYFCARGQGASKEQFFGPGTRLTVL.

This clonotype occurred once. The V and J genes are TRBV30 and TRBJ1-3, with D possibly matching TRBD1 (5 bases). Germline V gene data show CDR1 as GTSNPN and CDR2 as SVGIG (reference sequence). The CDR3 is made up of 14 amino acids. The V gene lost 0 bases and the J gene lost 8 bases, with 14 bases spanning the gap. The CDR3 loop is CAWSVRGRRDTIYF. CDR3 DNA: TGTGCCTGGAGTGTACGGGGGAGAAGGGACACCATATATTTT.

This chain connects TRBV2 to TRBJ2-5; 12 bases are shared with TRBD2. Germline CDR1 SNHLY, CDR2 FYNNEI. J was trimmed by 1 base and V by 7 bases; bases with no gene match: 4. The CDR3 totals 15 residues. CDR3 DNA: TGTGCCAGCACCCCTAGCGGGAGGGCCCAAGAGACCCAGTACTTC. Translation gives CASTPSGRAQETQYF.

The chain carries TRBV4-3 and TRBJ2-2; 7 positions agree with TRBD1. The length of the CDR3 is 15 residues. The junction had 4 bases not matched to a gene; V was cut back by 4 bases and J by 2 bases. Per germline, CDR1 LGHNA and CDR2 YSLEER. The DNA of the CDR3 is TGCGCCAGCAGCCCAGACAGGGCCAACACCGGGGAGCTGTTTTTT. Translated: CASSPDRANTGELFF.

This clonotype was recorded a few times. An end of the junction does not agree with germline; a read error may underlie this. This sequence joins TRBV7-6 and TRBJ2-3, with a weak D call TRBD2 (5 bases). The CDR3 loop spans 16 amino acids. The germline CDR1 and CDR2 sequences are SGHVS and FNYEAQ. CDR3 nucleotides: TGTGCTAGCAGCTTAGCGCAGACCCCCGGGGCAGATACGCAGTATTTT. This gives the protein CASSLAQTPGADTQYF.